The rows below give T cell receptor beta chains drawn from one sample of a study of human T cells and chemical hapten exposure. Each CDR3 protein gets one entry after TCRdb re-called the RACE reads with MiXCR. The sample lists about 60,000 distinct CDR3 sequences; around 11% were seen once. Material: whole blood, obtained in connection with sensitization to the hapten diphenylcyclopropenone (DPC). The receptors were sampled from a woman between 40 and 50 years old with alopecia areata. Some clones in this sample may be carry-over from other donors' samples. The CDR3 runs from the conserved cysteine through the conserved F or W. A D gene is named only where the DNA matches it firmly. The size entry is marked missing in some rows and otherwise reads once, few, many or a size class.

v_call	j_call	d_call	clone_size	cdr3_aa	cdr3_nt
TRBV25-1	TRBJ1-1	NA	few	CASSGQTHTEAFF	TGTGCCAGCAGTGGACAGACCCACACTGAAGCTTTCTTT
TRBV28	TRBJ2-2	NA	NA	CASRGANTGELFF	TGTGCCAGCAGAGGGGCAAACACCGGGGAGCTGTTTTTT
TRBV30	TRBJ2-1	TRBD2	many	CAWTRLAARNEQFF	TGTGCCTGGACCCGACTAGCGGCCCGGAATGAGCAGTTCTTC
TRBV5-3	TRBJ2-2	NA	NA	CARSLSGTGSCFF	NA
TRBV5-4	TRBJ1-2	TRBD1	NA	CASSFQGAFGYTF	TGTGCCAGCAGCTTTCAGGGGGCGTTTGGCTACACCTTC
TRBV6-6	TRBJ1-5	NA	NA	CASSYVQGGNQPQHF	TGTGCCAGCAGTTACGTACAGGGAGGCAATCAGCCCCAGCATTTT
TRBV18	TRBJ2-3	NA	many	CASSPPSRHPSTDTQYF	TGTGCCAGCTCACCACCGTCTCGGCACCCTAGCACAGATACGCAGTATTTT
TRBV7-2	TRBJ2-7	TRBD1	NA	CASSSRQGPSYEQYF	TGTGCCAGCAGCTCCCGACAGGGGCCCTCCTACGAGCAGTACTTC
TRBV20-1	TRBJ2-2	TRBD2	few	CSARLAGGYTGELFF	TGCAGTGCTAGACTAGCGGGAGGGTACACCGGGGAGCTGTTTTTT
TRBV7-2	TRBJ2-1	TRBD2	NA	CASSGPGLAERGPEQFF	TGTGCCAGCAGCGGGCCGGGACTAGCGGAGAGGGGACCTGAGCAGTTCTTC
TRBV4-3	TRBJ2-5	NA	NA	CASSQDGQETQYF	TGCGCCAGCAGCCAAGATGGGCAAGAGACCCAGTACTTC
TRBV28	TRBJ2-3	NA	few	CASSFSRGMGDTQYF	TGTGCCAGCAGTTTTTCCAGGGGAATGGGAGATACGCAGTATTTT
TRBV12-3/TRBV12-4	TRBJ1-5	NA	many	CASTLATNRQPQHF	TGTGCCAGCACTTTGGCGACAAATCGTCAGCCCCAGCATTTT
TRBV7-6	TRBJ2-7	TRBD2	NA	CASSLRTSGTTYEQYF	TGTGCCAGCAGCCTGAGGACTAGCGGGACGACCTACGAGCAGTACTTC